This is a list of T cell receptor beta chains from one sample in a study of CD8 T cells in Susac syndrome. In TCRdb, the immunoSEQ multiplex PCR reads were re-called with MiXCR into one record per CDR3 protein. The table includes 150,000 to 200,000 distinct CDR3 sequences, almost 96% detected once. Material: CD4+ T cells from PBMCs. The receptors here all came from a human donor with multiple sclerosis. CDR3s include the opening cysteine and the closing phenylalanine or tryptophan. A D gene is named only where the DNA matches it firmly. The size entry is marked missing in some rows and otherwise reads once, few, many or a size class.

V gene	J gene	D gene	clone size	CDR3 DNA	CDR3 protein
TRBV5-4	TRBJ2-7	TRBD1	few	TGTGCCAGCAGCGCCCGGGACAGGGACGAGCAGTACTTC	CASSARDRDEQYF
TRBV20-1	TRBJ2-3	TRBD2	once	TGCAGTCCACGCGGGGGTGACACAGATACGCAGTATTTT	CSPRGGDTDTQYF
TRBV7-2	TRBJ2-1	-	-	TGTGCCAGCAGCTTAGGACGGGCCTACAATGAGCAGTTCTTC	CASSLGRAYNEQFF
TRBV15	TRBJ1-4	TRBD1	-	TGTGCCACCAGCAGAGACCCCGGACAGGGAAATGAAAAACTGTTTTTT	CATSRDPGQGNEKLFF
TRBV5-4	TRBJ1-2	TRBD1	-	TGTGCCAGCAGCTTGTCCAGACAGGGAATGGGGGGCTACACCTTC	CASSLSRQGMGGYTF
TRBV12-3/TRBV12-4	TRBJ1-4	-	-	TGTGCCAGCAGTTCCTACAGCGGTGAAAAACTGTTTTTT	CASSSYSGEKLFF
TRBV9	TRBJ2-7	-	-	TGTGCCAGCAGCCCAGCGATAAGCTCCTACGAGCAGTACTTC	CASSPAISSYEQYF
TRBV7-2	TRBJ2-5	TRBD2	-	TGTGCCAGCAGCTTAGGCGCGGGACTAGGAGAGACCCAGTACTTC	CASSLGAGLGETQYF
TRBV4-1	TRBJ2-7	-	-	TGCGCCAGCAGCCAAGATCCGAACCTTCCAGTCGGGTACGAGCAGTACTTC	CASSQDPNLPVGYEQYF
TRBV27	TRBJ1-1	TRBD1	-	TGTGCCAGCAGTAAGACAGGGCTCGACACTGAAGCTTTCTTT	CASSKTGLDTEAFF
TRBV12-3/TRBV12-4	TRBJ1-1	TRBD1	once	TGTGCCAGCAGTTTCAGGACAGGGGGCGCCGAAGCTTTCTTT	CASSFRTGGAEAFF
TRBV20-1	TRBJ2-7	TRBD2	-	TGCAGTGCCCAACATAGCGGGGGGGCCGACGAGCAGTACTTC	CSAQHSGGADEQYF
TRBV5-1	TRBJ2-7	-	-	TGCGCCAGCAGTTCGGGGCTCTCCTACGAGCAGTACTTC	CASSSGLSYEQYF